This T cell receptor beta chain stems from a study of T cells in Graves' hyperthyroidism and ophthalmopathy. Study context: Prior to any treatment, at the point of initial diagnosis, peripheral blood was collected. Study conclusions and caveats: The model predicted ophthalmopathy a median around six months before onset. A model built on 13 V-J features separated ophthalmopathy from stable hyperthyroidism.

The investigators amplified TCR beta CDR3 regions from RNA transcripts. HTBI primers were used for first-round RT-PCR of the TCR CDR3. TCRdb called the multiplex PCR reads again in MiXCR, with one record for every CDR3 protein. This sample has roughly 300,000 distinct CDR3 sequences, with approximately 14% found just once. This clonotype was recorded a few times. Antigen unknown. It was 8 to 10 ml of fresh peripheral blood that supplied the PBMCs. From germline, CDR1 is LNHNV and CDR2 YYDKDF (reference sequence). With 3 bases removed from V and 7 bases from J, the gap between germline ends came to 9 bases. This CDR3 is built from 12 residues.

The chain employs TRBV15 and TRBJ1-2; no reliable D call. The clonotype was recovered from a woman in her twenties or thirties with Graves' hyperthyroidism. The sequencing sample was made of blood. The CDR3 bases are TGTGCCACCAGCAGTCAGGAAGGTGGCTACACCTTC. Encoded protein: CATSSQEGGYTF.